The 14 T cell receptor beta chains below all came from one sample that was sequenced in a study of cytomegalovirus exposure and HLA in healthy donors. PCR involved 60 Vbeta and 13 Jbeta primers. The table came from immunoSEQ multiplex PCR; TCRdb's copy has only in-frame clones and leaves some out. The data hold 25,000 to 30,000 clones, with 62% observed a single time. Material: PBMCs. The receptors were gathered from a male donor in good health and CMV-seropositive.

The chain is built from TRBV29-1 and TRBJ1-1; tentative D call: TRBD1 (6 bases). Trimming removed 8 bases from V and 3 bases from J, with 16 bases in between. The CDR3 contains 13 residues. CDR1 is SQVTM and CDR2 is ANQGSEA in the germline V gene. The CDR3 sequence is CSSHQGTHTEAFF. CDR3 nucleotides: TGCAGCAGTCACCAGGGGACCCACACTGAAGCTTTCTTT.

The V and J genes are TRBV2 and TRBJ1-1; no clear D. This CDR3 is built from 13 residues. The V end was cut by 4 bases, the J end by 0 bases, with 6 bases between. CDR1 is SNHLY and CDR2 is FYNNEI in the germline V gene. CDR3 in DNA: TGTGCCAGCAGTGCCCAGATGAACACTGAAGCTTTCTTT. Translating it yields CASSAQMNTEAFF.

This clone occurred a few times. This chain joins TRBV7-9 and TRBJ1-1, with a tentative D call TRBD1 (5 bases). The V end was cut by 2 bases, the J end by 8 bases, with 6 bases between. The CDR3 spans 11 residues. Looked up from germline, CDR1 is SEHNR and CDR2 is FQNEAQ (reference sequence). The CDR3 reads CASSLYREAFF. The CDR3 DNA follows: TGTGCCAGCAGCTTATACAGGGAAGCTTTCTTT. The full variable domain, rest sourced from reference TRBV7-9 and TRBJ1-1, is DTGVSQNPRHKITKRGQNVTFRCDPISEHNRLYWYRQTLGQGPEFLTYFQNEAQLEKSRLLSDRFSAERPKGSFSTLEIQRTEQGDSAMYLCASSLYREAFFGQGTRLTVV.

The chain uses TRBV29-1 and TRBJ1-1, with a tentative D call TRBD1 (5 bases). V was trimmed by 4 bases and J by 6 bases, leaving 12 bases between them. Germline V CDR1 and CDR2: SQVTM, ANQGSEA. CDR3 length equals 12 residues. The CDR3 spells CSVGHRTSEAFF. Here the CDR3 DNA reads TGCAGCGTTGGACACAGGACCTCTGAAGCTTTCTTT.

This clone was detected only a few times. The rearrangement joins TRBV5-1 to TRBJ2-3; perhaps TRBD1 as D (6 bases). This CDR3 is 16 amino acids long. The V gene lost 0 bases and the J gene lost 2 bases, with 13 bases spanning the gap. CDR1 SGHRS and CDR2 YFSETQ come from the germline V gene. CDR3: CASSLVAGAFTDTQYF. CDR3 DNA: TGCGCCAGCAGCTTGGTGGCAGGGGCTTTCACAGATACGCAGTATTTT.

This clone has just one count. This chain joins TRBV27 and TRBJ2-7; 8 nucleotides line up with TRBD1. This CDR3 has 17 amino acids. V shed 5 bases, J shed 6 bases, and the junction held 18 bases outside the gene matches. Germline CDR1 MNHEY, CDR2 SMNVEV (reference sequence). CDR3 region: CASSLLKTDRAALEQYF. CDR3 nucleotides: TGTGCCAGCAGTCTACTTAAGACGGACAGGGCCGCCCTCGAGCAGTACTTC.

The chain recombines TRBV11-2 with TRBJ1-1; 9 positions agree with TRBD1. This CDR3 is built from 16 residues. Trimming took 5 bases from V and 0 from J; bases not matched to a gene: 7. Per the germline V gene, CDR1 is SGHAT and CDR2 is FQNNGV. The CDR3 bases are TGTGCCAGCAGCGAGATACAGGGGGCCCTGAACACTGAAGCTTTCTTT. Protein product: CASSEIQGALNTEAFF.

This clone was counted ten times or more. The rearrangement uses TRBV7-2 and TRBJ1-1; D unresolved. Trimming took off 8 bases at V and 4 bases at J, with 20 bases between the two ends. CDR1 and CDR2 from the germline V gene are SGHTA and FQGNSA. The CDR3 is 15 amino acids. The CDR3 loop is CASESSAGMFTEAFF. In DNA, the CDR3 is TGTGCCAGCGAATCCTCTGCGGGTATGTTCACTGAAGCTTTCTTT.

The chain links TRBV18 to TRBJ1-4; maybe TRBD1 (6 bases). Germline CDR1 KGHSH, CDR2 LQKENI. Trimming removed 6 bases at V and 8 bases at J, with 16 bases between. CDR3 length: 14 residues. DNA of the CDR3: TGTGCCAGCTCGGCACAAGCAGGGGAAGAAAAACTGTTTTTT. Translating gives CASSAQAGEEKLFF.

The chain employs TRBV5-4 and TRBJ1-2, with 11 bases fitting TRBD1. Germline CDR1 reads SGHNT; CDR2 reads YYREEE (reference sequence). V was clipped by 4 bases and J by 7 bases; unmatched bases: 9. There are 15 residues in the CDR3. Here the CDR3 DNA reads TGTGCCAGCAGCGGGGGACAGGGGGAAGTGAGTGGCTACACCTTC. Its translation is CASSGGQGEVSGYTF.

The chain employs TRBV9 and TRBJ1-2; 7 bases map to TRBD1. Germline loops: CDR1 SGDLS, CDR2 YYNGEE. V gave up 0 bases and J gave up 5 bases; unmatched junction bases: 10. There are 16 residues in the CDR3. This CDR3 is CASSVASRGDNYGYTF. CDR3 DNA sequence: TGTGCCAGCAGCGTAGCTTCCAGGGGGGATAATTATGGCTACACCTTC.

There are a few counts of this clone. One junction end disagrees with the germline gene, perhaps due to a read error. Distinct nucleotide sequences in the sample also encode this CDR3. The rearrangement uses TRBV19 and TRBJ1-2; weak D call: TRBD1 (5 bases). This CDR3 has 13 amino acids. Germline CDR1 and CDR2: LNHDA and SQIVND (reference sequence). The DNA of the CDR3 is TGTGACAGCGCCTTGGGGGGGAACTATGGCTACAACTTC. Translated: CDSALGGNYGYNF.

V gene TRBV11-1 combines with J gene TRBJ1-1; tentative D call: TRBD1 (6 bases). The length of the CDR3 is 13 residues. Trimming left V 6 bases short and J 5 bases short, with 13 bases between. CDR1 SGHAT and CDR2 FQDESV come from the germline V gene (reference sequence). The CDR3 here is CASSRQATTEAFF. The CDR3 nucleotides read TGTGCCAGCAGTCGACAGGCTACAACTGAAGCTTTCTTT.

The chain has TRBV21-1 and TRBJ1-2. TRBV21-1 constitutes a pseudogene. The length of the CDR3 is 9 residues. DNA for the CDR3: TGTGCCAGTCTTAATGGCTACACCTTC. As protein: CASLNGYTF.